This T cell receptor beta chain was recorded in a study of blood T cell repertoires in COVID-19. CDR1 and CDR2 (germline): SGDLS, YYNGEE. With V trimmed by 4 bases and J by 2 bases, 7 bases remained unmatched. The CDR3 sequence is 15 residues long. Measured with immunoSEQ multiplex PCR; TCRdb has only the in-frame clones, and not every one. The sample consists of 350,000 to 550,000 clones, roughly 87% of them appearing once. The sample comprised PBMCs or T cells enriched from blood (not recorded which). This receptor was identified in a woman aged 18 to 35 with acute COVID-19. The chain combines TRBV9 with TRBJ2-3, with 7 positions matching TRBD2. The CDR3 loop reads CASSHGGTDTDTQYF. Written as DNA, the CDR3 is TGTGCCAGCAGCCACGGGGGGACCGACACAGATACGCAGTATTTT.